The present T cell receptor beta chain was sequenced within a study of T cell repertoires in cytomegalovirus infection. About the research overall: The authors relied on CMV epitopes, both recently identified HLA-C-restricted and well-studied HLA-B-restricted. Indicated by public TCR beta signatures were CMV infection and matching HLA type.

TCRdb re-called the reads through MiXCR, storing one row per CDR3 protein. The sample has about 37,000 distinct CDR3 sequences, about 48% seen once. Turning to this clonotype: What it binds is not known.

General study findings and limits: Pooled public TCR beta family frequency picked out CMV carriers with the relevant HLA.

This clonotype was obtained from a human donor in good health (CMV status not recorded). Some clones in this sample may be carry-over from other donors' samples. The starting material was CD8+ T cells from cultured PBMCs, obtained from culture after CMV antigen stimulation.

CDR3 residues: CASSLNRDTDTQYF. CDR3 coding DNA: TGTGCCAGCAGTTTAAACAGGGACACAGATACGCAGTATTTT. This sequence joins TRBV27 and TRBJ2-3; a possible D gene is TRBD1 (6 bases). The CDR3 has 14 amino acids. V dropped 2 bases and J dropped 2 bases, with 8 bases sitting between them. CDR1 is MNHEY, CDR2 SMNVEV, per germline (reference sequence).